This T cell receptor (beta chain) was observed in a study of blood T cell repertoires in COVID-19. As for the study in general: Italy, Spain and the United States were the sources of the convalescent and acute COVID-19 samples.

CDR3 length: 18 amino acids. The V end was cut by 4 bases, the J end by 2 bases, with 24 bases between. In germline, CDR1 is LGHDT, CDR2 YNNKEL (reference sequence). Profiled with immunoSEQ multiplex PCR; TCRdb holds only in-frame clones, not every one. The sample shows 270,000 or so clones, 89% of them seen only once. The V call is TRBV3-1 (or the pseudogene TRBV3-2), the J call TRBJ2-7; D is possibly TRBD1 (9 bases). This clonotype was obtained from a woman aged 25 to 39 with COVID-19, enrolled during active disease. The sample consisted of peripheral blood. As DNA, the CDR3 is TGTGCCAGCAGCCTAAGGGCGGGAGGACAGGGGCGCCCCTACGAGCAGTACTTC. This codes for CASSLRAGGQGRPYEQYF.